What follows are 20 T cell receptor beta chains derived from one specimen sequenced in a study of metastatic and nonmetastatic thyroid tumors (dated by TCRdb to 2018 to 2020). Library generation was performed with PCR. Sequencing took place on an Illumina HiSeq 4000. In-frame beta chains were kept once TCRdb had trimmed the public reads at Q25 with fastp and called clones with MiXCR. In all, the sample holds roughly 6,900 clones, and less than 30% of those were seen once. The ten largest clones capture 25% to 35% of the sample. Before undergoing thyroid surgery, none of the patients had been given any kind of treatment. Sequencing was carried out using tumor tissue. The receptors shown here come from a female donor with papillary thyroid cancer or a benign thyroid nodule (not recorded which). Some clones in this sample may be carry-over from other donors' samples.

The chain links TRBV28 to TRBJ1-2; D gene unclear. Germline CDR1 MDHEN, CDR2 SYDVKM. This CDR3 is built from 12 residues. V lost 10 bases and J 8 bases, leaving 17 bases between the germline ends. This CDR3 reads CATTIVSSGYTF. CDR3 sequence (DNA): TGTGCCACCACGATTGTTTCTTCGGGCTACACCTTC.

Many counts were recorded for this clone. The chain links TRBV5-1 to TRBJ2-7, with D unresolved. V was pared by 0 bases and J by 0 bases, with 10 bases between. The CDR3 has 15 residues. In germline, CDR1 is SGHRS, CDR2 YFSETQ. CDR3 DNA sequence: TGCGCCAGCAGCTTGGGGTTAGGCAGCTCCTACGAGCAGTACTTC. Translated, it gives CASSLGLGSSYEQYF.

This clone showed up just a few times. The gene calls are TRBV12-3 or TRBV12-4 and TRBJ1-1; tentative D call: TRBD1 (5 bases). The V end lost 5 bases, the J end lost 0 bases, and 13 bases lay between the germline ends. The CDR3 covers 15 residues. This CDR3 is CASSGGGRLNTEAFF. In nucleotides, the CDR3 is TGTGCCAGCAGTGGGGGGGGTAGACTGAACACTGAAGCTTTCTTT.

V gene TRBV9 combines with J gene TRBJ1-2; no firm D call. Germline lookup yields CDR1 SGDLS and CDR2 YYNGEE. V lost 0 bases and J lost 3, with 9 bases in between. This CDR3 comprises 14 residues. The CDR3 nucleotides read TGTGCCAGCAGCGTAGTTACGGGGTACTATGGCTACACCTTC. Protein sequence: CASSVVTGYYGYTF.

Only one count was recorded for this clone. The chain uses TRBV7-3 and TRBJ2-1, with D hard to call. The CDR3 covers 13 residues. In germline, CDR1 is SGHTA, CDR2 FQGTGA. The V end lost 1 base, the J end lost 5 bases, and 6 bases lay between the germline ends. DNA for the CDR3: TGTGCCAGCAGCTTAATGGGAAACAATGAGCAGTTCTTC. Translated, it gives CASSLMGNNEQFF.

This clone is medium-sized by share. The chain recombines TRBV19 with TRBJ2-1, with D possibly matching TRBD2 (5 bases). V lost 6 bases to trimming and J lost 1 base, with 13 bases between them. The CDR3 is 15 residues long. Germline V gene lookup returns CDR1 LNHDA and CDR2 SQIVND (reference sequence). The CDR3 loop reads CASRPRGGSYNEQFF. CDR3 nucleotides: TGTGCCAGTAGGCCACGGGGTGGTTCCTACAATGAGCAGTTCTTC.

CDR3 DNA: TGTGCCAGCAGTTACTCGCCGAGACTAGTCTACGAGCAGTACTTC. Amino acid sequence: CASSYSPRLVYEQYF. The chain uses TRBV6-5 and TRBJ2-7; tentatively, D is TRBD2 (6 bases). Germline loops: CDR1 MNHEY, CDR2 SVGAGI. V was shortened by 0 bases and J by 3 bases, with 12 bases between the two germline ends. The CDR3 has 15 amino acids.

This clone has just a few counts. This chain joins TRBV27 and TRBJ2-3; TRBD2 aligns across 11 bases. V shed 5 bases, J shed 1 base, and the junction held 2 bases outside the gene matches. The CDR3 runs to 15 residues. CDR1 MNHEY and CDR2 SMNVEV come from the germline V gene (reference sequence). In nucleotides, the CDR3 is TGTGCCAGCAGTCTAGCGGGGGGAGGCACAGATACGCAGTATTTT. Translation: CASSLAGGGTDTQYF.

This clone occurred many times. This chain links TRBV12-3 or TRBV12-4 with TRBJ2-7; D gene ambiguous. The CDR3 is 14 residues long. With 3 bases removed from V and 5 bases from J, the gap between germline ends came to 14 bases. The CDR3 sequence: CASSFGPVQNEQYF. The CDR3 nucleotides are TGTGCCAGCAGTTTTGGGCCAGTTCAAAACGAGCAGTACTTC.

For this clone: At one end the junction does not follow the germline gene, possibly because of a read error. V and J are TRBV6-2 or TRBV6-3 and TRBJ1-2; TRBD1 matches 7 bases. The germline V gene encodes CDR1 MNHEY and CDR2 SVGEGT. The CDR3 runs to 13 residues. CDR3 DNA: TGTGCCAGCAGTTACGGGACAGCCTATGGCTACAACTTC. Translated: CASSYGTAYGYNF.

This clone was seen a single time. J is TRBJ1-1 and V is TRBV11-2, with D hard to call. This CDR3 has 14 residues. Looked up from germline, CDR1 is SGHAT and CDR2 is FQNNGV. V was cut by 3 bases and J by 1 base, with 9 bases left in between. As DNA, the CDR3 is TGTGCCAGCAGCTTTACGGCTGAGAACACTGAAGCTTTCTTT. This encodes CASSFTAENTEAFF.

This clone was seen more than once but under ten times. The chain joins TRBV6-1 to TRBJ1-1; D is uncertain. The CDR3 sequence is 11 residues long. The germline V gene encodes CDR1 MNHNS and CDR2 SASEGT. The V end lost 5 bases, the J end lost 7 bases, and 8 bases lay between the germline ends. The CDR3 sequence: CASSSGVEAFF. The CDR3 DNA reads TGTGCCAGCAGTTCTGGGGTTGAAGCTTTCTTT.

This chain joins TRBV28 and TRBJ2-7; no clear D gene. Germline lookup yields CDR1 MDHEN and CDR2 SYDVKM. The CDR3 contains 16 residues. Between the trimmed V and J ends, which lost 4 bases and 0 bases, there was a span of 16 bases. The CDR3 region is CASSSEADPHSYEQYF. CDR3 DNA sequence: TGTGCCAGCAGTTCAGAGGCGGACCCACACTCCTACGAGCAGTACTTC.

By share, this clone counts as medium-sized (0.01 to 0.1%). V is TRBV20-1 and J is TRBJ2-7; TRBD1 aligns across 7 bases. The germline V gene has CDR1 DFQATT and CDR2 SNEGSKA (reference sequence). The CDR3 runs 14 residues. Trimming took 2 bases from V and 0 from J; bases not matched to a gene: 4. CDR3 nucleotide sequence: TGCAGTGCTAGACGCCGGGACAGCTCCTACGAGCAGTACTTC. Its protein is CSARRRDSSYEQYF.

This clone has more than one count but fewer than ten. This CDR3 fails to terminate in the conserved phenylalanine or tryptophan, so it likely reflects a read error. The CDR3 loop is CASIYSTGGGNTIYL. DNA of the CDR3: TGTGCCAGCATTTACTCGACAGGGGGCGGAAACACCATATATCTT. The J gene is TRBJ1-3, the V gene TRBV6-6, with TRBD1 matching 10 bases. CDR1 MNHNY and CDR2 SVGAGI come from the germline V gene (reference sequence). CDR3 size: 15 residues.

The chain uses TRBV2 and TRBJ2-7, with TRBD1 identical over 11 bases. The germline gives CDR1 SNHLY, CDR2 FYNNEI. V shed 5 bases, J shed 4 bases, and the junction held 4 bases outside the gene matches. The CDR3 runs to 14 residues. The CDR3 region is CASSLGQGAYEQYF. CDR3 coding DNA: TGTGCCAGCAGTTTAGGACAGGGGGCATACGAGCAGTACTTC.

The chain uses TRBV27 and TRBJ2-1; TRBD1 or TRBD2 may be the D gene (5 bases each). CDR3 length equals 17 residues. Germline V gives CDR1 MNHEY, CDR2 SMNVEV (reference sequence). Trimming removed 0 bases at V and 6 bases at J, with 18 bases between. The CDR3 is CASSLSHWGPYFNEQFF. The CDR3 bases are TGTGCCAGCAGTTTATCTCACTGGGGACCCTATTTCAATGAGCAGTTCTTC.

This clone was seen a handful of times. The rearrangement uses TRBV6-1 and TRBJ1-2; 9 nucleotides line up with TRBD1. Germline V CDR1 and CDR2: MNHNS, SASEGT. V lost 7 bases to trimming and J lost 7 bases; unmatched junction nucleotides: 7. The CDR3 loop spans 13 amino acids. The CDR3 DNA sequence: TGTGCCAGCATCTTCCGGGACAGGGCTGGCTACACCTTC. As protein: CASIFRDRAGYTF.

This clone was seen repeatedly, ten times or more. V and J are TRBV6-5 and TRBJ2-2, with TRBD2 identical over 13 bases. After removal of 7 bases from V and 7 bases from J, the junction contained 6 bases not matched to a gene. CDR1 and CDR2 from the germline V gene are MNHEY and SVGAGI. The CDR3 is 15 amino acids. The CDR3, as DNA: TGTGCCAGCACCGGACTAGCGGGGGACATCGGGGAGCTGTTTTTT. Translated, it gives CASTGLAGDIGELFF.

The CDR3 DNA is TGCGCCAGCAGTTGGGACAGCACCCCTGAGCAGTTCTTC. Encoded protein: CASSWDSTPEQFF. The V and J genes are TRBV5-1 and TRBJ2-1; TRBD1 matches at 7 bases. CDR3 length: 13 residues. The junction had 8 bases not matched to a gene; V was cut back by 5 bases and J by 9 bases. The V gene's germline CDR1 is SGHRS and CDR2 YFSETQ.